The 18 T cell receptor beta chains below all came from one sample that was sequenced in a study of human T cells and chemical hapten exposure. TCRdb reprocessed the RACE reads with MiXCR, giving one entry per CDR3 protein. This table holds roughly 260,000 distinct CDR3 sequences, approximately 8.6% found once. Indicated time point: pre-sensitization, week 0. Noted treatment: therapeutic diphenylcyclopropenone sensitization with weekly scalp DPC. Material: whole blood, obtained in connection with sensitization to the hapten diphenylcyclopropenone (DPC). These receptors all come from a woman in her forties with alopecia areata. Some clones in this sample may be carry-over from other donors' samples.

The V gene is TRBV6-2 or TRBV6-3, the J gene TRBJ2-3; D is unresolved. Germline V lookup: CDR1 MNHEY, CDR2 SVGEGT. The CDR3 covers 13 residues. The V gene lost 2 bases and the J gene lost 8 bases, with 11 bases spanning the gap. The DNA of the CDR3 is TGTGCCAGCAGTTACGGTGGGATCGGTACGCAGTATTTT. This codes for CASSYGGIGTQYF.

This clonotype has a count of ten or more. As DNA, the CDR3 is TGTGCCAGCAGCTTATCGGGGGCGAGGTCTGAAGCTTTCTTT. It specifies CASSLSGARSEAFF. The rearrangement uses TRBV7-8 and TRBJ1-1; D possibly corresponds to TRBD1 (6 bases). Deletions cut 2 bases from V and 6 bases from J, with 13 bases between. This CDR3 has 14 residues. Per germline, CDR1 SGHVS and CDR2 FQNEAQ.

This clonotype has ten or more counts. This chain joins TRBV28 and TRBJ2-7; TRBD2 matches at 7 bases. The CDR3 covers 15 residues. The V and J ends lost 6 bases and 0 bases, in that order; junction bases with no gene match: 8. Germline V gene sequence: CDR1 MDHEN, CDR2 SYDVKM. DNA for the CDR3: TGTGCCAGCAGAAAACGGGACTACCTCTCCTACGAGCAGTACTTC. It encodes CASRKRDYLSYEQYF.

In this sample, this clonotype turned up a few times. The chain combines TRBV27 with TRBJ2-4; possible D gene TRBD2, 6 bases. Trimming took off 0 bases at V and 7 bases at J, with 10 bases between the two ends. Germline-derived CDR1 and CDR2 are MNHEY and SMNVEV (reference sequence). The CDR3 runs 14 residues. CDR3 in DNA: TGTGCCAGCAGTTTATCCGGTCGGGGGAACATTCAGTACTTC. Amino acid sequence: CASSLSGRGNIQYF.

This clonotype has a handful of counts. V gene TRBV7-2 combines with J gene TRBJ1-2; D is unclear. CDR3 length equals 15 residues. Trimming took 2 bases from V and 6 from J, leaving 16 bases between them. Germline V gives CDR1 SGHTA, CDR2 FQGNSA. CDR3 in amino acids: CASSLSPNRPDGYTF. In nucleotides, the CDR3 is TGTGCCAGCAGCTTATCCCCTAACCGGCCTGATGGCTACACCTTC.

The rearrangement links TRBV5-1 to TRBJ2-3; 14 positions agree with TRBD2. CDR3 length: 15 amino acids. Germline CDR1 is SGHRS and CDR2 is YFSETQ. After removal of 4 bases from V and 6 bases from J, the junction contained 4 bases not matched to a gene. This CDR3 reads CASSGGTSGSDTQYF. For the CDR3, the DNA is TGCGCCAGCAGCGGCGGGACTAGCGGGAGTGATACGCAGTATTTT. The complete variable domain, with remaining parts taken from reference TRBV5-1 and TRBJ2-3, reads KAGVTQTPRYLIKTRGQQVTLSCSPISGHRSVSWYQQTPGQGLQFLFEYFSETQRNKGNFPGRFSGRQFSNSRSEMNVSTLELGDSALYLCASSGGTSGSDTQYFGPGTRLTVL.

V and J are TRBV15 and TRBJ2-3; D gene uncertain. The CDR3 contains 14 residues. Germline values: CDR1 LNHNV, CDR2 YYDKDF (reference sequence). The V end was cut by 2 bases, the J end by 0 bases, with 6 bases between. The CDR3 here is CATSRFFSTDTQYF. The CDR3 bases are TGTGCCACCAGCAGATTTTTTAGCACAGATACGCAGTATTTT.

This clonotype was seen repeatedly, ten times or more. The CDR3 nucleotides are TGTGCCAGCAGTTTAGCGGGGGCGCGAGGTGAAAAACTGTTTTTT. The encoded protein is CASSLAGARGEKLFF. The genes are TRBV27 and TRBJ1-4; D is possibly TRBD1 (6 bases). Trimming removed 2 bases from V and 7 bases from J, with 14 bases in between. The V gene's germline CDR1 is MNHEY and CDR2 SMNVEV (reference sequence). The length of the CDR3 is 15 residues.

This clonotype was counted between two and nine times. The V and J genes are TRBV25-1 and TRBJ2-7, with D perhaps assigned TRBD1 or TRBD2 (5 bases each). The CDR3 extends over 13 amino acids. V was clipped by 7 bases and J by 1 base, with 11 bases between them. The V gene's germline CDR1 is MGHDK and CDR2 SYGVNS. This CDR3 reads CASMGVGSYEQYF. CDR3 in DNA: TGTGCCAGCATGGGGGTTGGTTCCTACGAGCAGTACTTC.

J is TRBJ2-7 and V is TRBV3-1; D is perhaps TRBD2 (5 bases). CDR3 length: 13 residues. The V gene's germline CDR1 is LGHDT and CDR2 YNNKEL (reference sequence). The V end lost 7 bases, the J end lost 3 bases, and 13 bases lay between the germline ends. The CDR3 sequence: CASKAVEGYEQYF. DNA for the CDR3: TGTGCCAGCAAGGCGGTAGAGGGCTACGAGCAGTACTTC.

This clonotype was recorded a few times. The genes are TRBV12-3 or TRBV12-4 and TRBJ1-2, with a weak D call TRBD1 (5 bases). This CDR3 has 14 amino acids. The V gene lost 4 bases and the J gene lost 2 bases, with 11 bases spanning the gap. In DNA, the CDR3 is TGTGCCAGCAGTTGGGGAGGGGCGAACTATGGCTACACCTTC. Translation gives CASSWGGANYGYTF.

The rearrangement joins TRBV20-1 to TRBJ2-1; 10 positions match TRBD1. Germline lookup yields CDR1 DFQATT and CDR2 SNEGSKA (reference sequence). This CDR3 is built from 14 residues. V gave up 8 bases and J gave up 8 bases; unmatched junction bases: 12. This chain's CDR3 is CSPSRDRGGDEQFF. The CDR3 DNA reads TGCAGTCCAAGCCGGGACAGGGGAGGCGATGAGCAGTTCTTC.

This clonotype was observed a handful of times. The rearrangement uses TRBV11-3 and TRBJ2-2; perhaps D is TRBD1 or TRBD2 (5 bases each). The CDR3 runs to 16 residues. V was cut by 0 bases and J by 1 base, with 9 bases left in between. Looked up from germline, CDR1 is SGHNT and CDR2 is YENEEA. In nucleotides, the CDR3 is TGTGCCAGCAGCTTAGATGGGACGGTGAACACCGGGGAGCTGTTTTTT. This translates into CASSLDGTVNTGELFF.

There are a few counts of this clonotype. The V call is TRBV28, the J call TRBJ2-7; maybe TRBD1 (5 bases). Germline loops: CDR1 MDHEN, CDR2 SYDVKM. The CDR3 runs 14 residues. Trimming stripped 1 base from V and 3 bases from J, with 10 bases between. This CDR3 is CASSLSQDIYEQYF. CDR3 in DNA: TGTGCCAGCAGTTTATCACAGGACATCTACGAGCAGTACTTC.

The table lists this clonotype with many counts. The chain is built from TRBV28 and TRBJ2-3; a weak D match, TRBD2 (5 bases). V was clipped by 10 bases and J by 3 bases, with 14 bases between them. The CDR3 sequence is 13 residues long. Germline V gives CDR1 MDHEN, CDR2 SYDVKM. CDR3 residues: CATVGAVTDTQYF. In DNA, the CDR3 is TGTGCCACAGTGGGAGCGGTGACAGATACGCAGTATTTT.

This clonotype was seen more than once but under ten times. The CDR3 DNA reads TGTGCCAGCAGTTTATCTAGCGGGAGGTACGGGGCCCAGTACTTC. Translating gives CASSLSSGRYGAQYF. The J gene is TRBJ2-5, the V gene TRBV28; 11 bases match TRBD2. The V and J ends lost 1 base and 9 bases, in that order; junction bases with no gene match: 7. Germline CDR1 and CDR2: MDHEN and SYDVKM. The CDR3 spans 15 residues.

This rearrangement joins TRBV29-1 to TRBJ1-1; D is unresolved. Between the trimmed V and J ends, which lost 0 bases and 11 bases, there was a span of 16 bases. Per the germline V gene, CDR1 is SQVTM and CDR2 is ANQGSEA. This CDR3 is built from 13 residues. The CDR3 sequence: CSVEDALDLGAFF. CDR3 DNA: TGCAGCGTTGAAGACGCTCTGGACTTAGGCGCTTTCTTT.

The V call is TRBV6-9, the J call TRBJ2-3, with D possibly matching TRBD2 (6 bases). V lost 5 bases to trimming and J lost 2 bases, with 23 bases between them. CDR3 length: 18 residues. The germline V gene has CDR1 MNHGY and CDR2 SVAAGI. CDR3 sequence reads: CASSPEGIEGGLTDTQYF. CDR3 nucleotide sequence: TGTGCCAGCAGTCCAGAGGGTATCGAGGGAGGACTCACAGATACGCAGTATTTT.